The 5 T cell receptor beta chains presented below share a single source sample, sequenced in a study of cytomegalovirus exposure and HLA in healthy donors. 60 Vbeta and 13 Jbeta primers were used in PCR. Clones were read by immunoSEQ multiplex PCR, and TCRdb kept only the in-frame ones, dropping some. The sample is made up of roughly 50,000 clones, and the top ten hold about 6.7% of it. Sequences were obtained from PBMCs. The source is a woman aged 40-49 years in good health and CMV-seronegative.

The rearrangement uses TRBV10-3 and TRBJ1-2, with D possibly TRBD1 on 5 matching bases. From germline, CDR1 is ENHRY and CDR2 SYGVKD. The CDR3 totals 14 residues. The V and J ends lost 4 bases and 2 bases respectively, with 11 bases between them. The CDR3 DNA follows: TGTGCCATCAGTGCGTTACAGGAAAACTATGGCTACACCTTC. Amino acids: CAISALQENYGYTF.

V usage is TRBV27 and J usage is TRBJ1-6; TRBD1 aligns across 7 bases. There are 14 residues in the CDR3. Per the germline V gene, CDR1 is MNHEY and CDR2 is SMNVEV (reference sequence). After removal of 1 base from V and 10 bases from J, the junction contained 4 bases not matched to a gene. The CDR3 DNA reads as TGTGCCAGCAGTTTATGGGACAGAACCTCACCCCTCCACTTT. Protein sequence: CASSLWDRTSPLHF.

The rearrangement links TRBV7-9 to TRBJ1-4; 9 positions agree with TRBD1. CDR3 length equals 15 residues. Germline-derived CDR1 and CDR2 are SEHNR and FQNEAQ (reference sequence). The DNA of the CDR3 is TGTGCGATTCAACAGGGGGCGTTAGTTAATGAAAAACTGTTTTTT. Translated: CAIQQGALVNEKLFF.

The chain recombines TRBV6-5 with TRBJ2-3, with D tentatively TRBD1 (6 bases). The V end lost 2 bases, the J end lost 6 bases, and 6 bases lay between the germline ends. The germline CDR1 and CDR2 sequences are MNHEY and SVGAGI. This CDR3 has 12 residues. This CDR3 is CASSYDRDTQYF. For the CDR3, the DNA is TGTGCCAGCAGTTACGACAGGGATACGCAGTATTTT.

The V gene is TRBV18, the J gene TRBJ2-7; TRBD2 agrees at 7 bases. V lost 4 bases to trimming and J lost 3 bases; unmatched junction nucleotides: 9. Germline CDR1 and CDR2: KGHSH and LQKENI. The CDR3 consists of 15 residues. The CDR3 is CASSRGGLAFYEQYF. The CDR3 coding sequence is TGTGCCAGCTCACGGGGGGGACTGGCCTTCTACGAGCAGTACTTC.